These T cell receptor beta chains were read from a single sample in a study of graft-versus-host responses after intestinal transplantation. Produced via immunoSEQ multiplex PCR; TCRdb's table is partial and in-frame only. The data contain some 86,000 clones, approximately 90% of them seen just once; the ten biggest clones take up roughly 6%. For these receptors, no antigen is known. The starting material was unstimulated CD8+ T cells sorted from spleen or lymph node cells, obtained before intestinal transplant. The receptors stem from a human donor who received an intestinal transplant. Each CDR3 is given with its conserved first and last residue.

TRBV27	TRBJ2-3	CASSFGSPTDTQYF
TRBV11-2	TRBJ2-5	CASSPPTGFQETQYF
TRBV4-1	TRBJ2-3	CASSQVSGATDTQYF
TRBV9	TRBJ2-2	CASREGGNTGELFF
TRBV2	TRBJ1-2	CASSEALPGTGLGYTF
TRBV7-9	TRBJ2-3	CASSSGKLAIGRDTQYF
TRBV11-2	TRBJ2-1	CASSIYQQWGNEQFF
TRBV11-2	TRBJ2-3	CASNPLGEKADTQYF
TRBV28	TRBJ1-6	CASSFPTDSYNSPLHF
TRBV29-1	TRBJ2-1	CSVVGQTGSYNEQFF
TRBV5-6	TRBJ2-5	CASSFGSSTETQHF
TRBV27	TRBJ1-2	CASSLAGHLDYGYTF
TRBV10-2	TRBJ1-1	CASRGVWEDTEAFF
TRBV5-5	TRBJ1-2	CASSLTSNYGYTF
TRBV9	TRBJ2-6	CASSVATGGGANVLTF
TRBV5-1	TRBJ1-6	CASSLAWLGAFAPLHF
TRBV6-5	TRBJ1-1	CASSYRQGTTEAFF
TRBV5-4	TRBJ1-2	CASSLWGLEGGYTF
TRBV28	TRBJ2-5	CASSSLMTSGRRDQETQYF
TRBV27	TRBJ1-3	CASSLTTGNTIYF
TRBV28	TRBJ2-7	CASSPWTGNINEQYF
TRBV13	TRBJ2-2	CASSPPDRPRSTGELFF
TRBV6-6	TRBJ2-5	CAAGLLATETQYF
TRBV4-1	TRBJ2-3	CASSHPGLDTQYF
TRBV10-3	TRBJ2-5	CAITATSGGKQETQYF
TRBV30	NA	CAWAGLSYEQYF
TRBV28	TRBJ2-3	CASSPQASGRKGDTQYF
TRBV4-1	TRBJ1-3	CASSLLGTGEGTIYF
TRBV5-6	TRBJ2-7	CASSLGSGSYEQYF
TRBV13	TRBJ2-7	CASSFGTIKYEQYF
TRBV6-1	TRBJ2-1	CASTGLAEAEQFF
TRBV6-5	TRBJ2-7	CASMVPDRGPHEQYF
TRBV5-5	TRBJ2-5	CASSLLLRQDRESGQETQYF
TRBV10-3	TRBJ2-3	CAISDTGTDTDTQYF
TRBV6-5	TRBJ1-5	CASSYSRVRPQHF
TRBV9	TRBJ2-2	CASSVEEETGELFF
TRBV9	TRBJ2-3	CASSVGAGGTDTQYF
TRBV5-1	TRBJ2-7	CASSEDSSYEQYF
TRBV6-5	TRBJ2-5	CASSYYRDRQETQYF
TRBV19	TRBJ2-6	CASSIDPDGTGANVLTF
TRBV20-1	TRBJ1-1	CSASLDTEAFF
TRBV9	TRBJ1-4	CASSPGTGNEKLFF
TRBV15	TRBJ1-2	CATSPDGSQGTF
TRBV27	TRBJ2-6	CASSVSGANVLTF
TRBV6-6	TRBJ1-5	CASSPTVVPQHF